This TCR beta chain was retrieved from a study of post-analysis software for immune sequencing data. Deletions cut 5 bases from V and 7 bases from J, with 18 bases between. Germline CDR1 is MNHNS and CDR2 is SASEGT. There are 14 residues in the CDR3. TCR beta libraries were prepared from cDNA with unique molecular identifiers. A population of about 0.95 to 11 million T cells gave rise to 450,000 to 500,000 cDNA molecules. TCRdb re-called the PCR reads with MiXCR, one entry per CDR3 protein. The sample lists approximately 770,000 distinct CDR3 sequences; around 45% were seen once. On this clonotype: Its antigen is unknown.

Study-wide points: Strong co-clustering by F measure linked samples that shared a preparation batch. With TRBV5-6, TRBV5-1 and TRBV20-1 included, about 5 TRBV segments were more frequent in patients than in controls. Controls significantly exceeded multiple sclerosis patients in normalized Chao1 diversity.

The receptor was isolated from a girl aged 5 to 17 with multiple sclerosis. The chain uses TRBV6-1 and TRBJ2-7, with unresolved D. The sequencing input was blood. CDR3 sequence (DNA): TGTGCCAGCAGTCCCAAGTCTATGTGGAAGGAGCAGTACTTC. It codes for CASSPKSMWKEQYF.